These T cell receptor beta chains were read from a single sample in a study of T cell changes during pregnancy in multiple sclerosis. The method was immunoSEQ multiplex PCR; TCRdb's version includes in-frame clones alone and lacks a portion of them. Of more than 20,000 clones detected, under 95% appear once; the ten largest clones hold 0.65% to 0.85%. The material sequenced was CD4+ T cells from peripheral blood mononuclear cells, taken in the third trimester of pregnancy. These receptors all come from a female donor with multiple sclerosis, enrolled in a pregnancy study. The CDR3 runs from the conserved cysteine through the conserved F or W. A row's size may be missing; if present it is once, few, many or a size class.

TRBJ1-5,.,TRBV19,CASSPGQGTQPQHF
TRBJ2-1,.,TRBV11-2,CASGGPGLAGYNEQFF
TRBJ1-1,.,TRBV30,CAWSPYTEAFF
TRBJ2-3,.,TRBV10-3,CAISKHGTVEADTQYF
TRBJ1-2,.,TRBV28,CASSTPGGGEGYTF
TRBJ1-2,.,TRBV9,CASSLTGYPHPNGYTF
TRBJ1-2,.,TRBV27,CASPKTDVFYGYTF
TRBJ1-2,.,TRBV4-2,CASSQPFSPGGYTF
TRBJ2-2,.,TRBV30,CAWWDASGGYTGELFF
TRBJ1-2,.,TRBV7-2,CASSFVTGGNYGYTF
TRBJ2-3,.,TRBV6-4,CASSSYEASTDTQYF
TRBJ1-2,.,TRBV5-1,CASSAQSGQGRGGYTF
TRBJ1-6,.,TRBV7-2,CASSLVVFSPLHF
TRBJ2-6,.,TRBV7-8,CASSRGQGNAGANVLTF
TRBJ2-7,.,TRBV19,CASSPGLSSYEQYF
TRBJ2-1,few,TRBV7-6,CASSPPGTSGGNEQFF
TRBJ2-5,.,TRBV6-5,CASSYAAETETQYF
TRBJ1-5,.,TRBV19,CATGDRDYQPQHF
TRBJ2-3,.,TRBV4-2,CASSQRAGSTDTQYF
TRBJ2-5,.,TRBV19,CASTSWGQGKETQYF
TRBJ2-1,.,TRBV16,CASCVGTPLQFF
TRBJ1-1,.,TRBV11-2,CASSLDPRPGYTEAFF
TRBJ2-7,.,TRBV9,CASSARGTGGVYEQYF
TRBJ1-2,.,TRBV21-1,CASSPHRTGWGYGYTF
TRBJ1-1,once,TRBV19,CASSMHRAFSRTEAFF
TRBJ1-3,.,TRBV6-5,CASSYTQGNSGNTIYF
TRBJ2-7,.,TRBV4-1,CASSQWRESYEQYF
TRBJ2-7,once,TRBV25-1,CASSEITDEQYF
TRBJ1-2,.,TRBV15,CATSRGRADYGYTF
TRBJ2-1,.,TRBV6-6,CASSPLPGEQFF
TRBJ2-6,once,TRBV19,CASKDNLPGANVLTF
TRBJ2-7,.,TRBV7-3,CASSPGGAANYEQYF
TRBJ1-6,.,TRBV2,CASTRDRNNSPLHF
TRBJ1-1,.,TRBV7-9,CASRFTGEDTEAFF
TRBJ1-6,.,TRBV2,CASKLIVSYNSPLHF
TRBJ2-7,.,TRBV30,CAWSVGLARSYEQYF
TRBJ2-7,.,TRBV7-2,CASSFNRASYEQYF
TRBJ1-2,.,TRBV30,CARTTTRGGGYGYTF
TRBJ2-3,.,TRBV7-3,CASSSSGVEDTQYF
TRBJ1-5,few,TRBV19,CASSIGASRSNQPQHF
TRBJ1-2,.,TRBV19,CASSRTRSLYGYTF
TRBJ1-4,.,TRBV5-1,CASSRNTGLNEKLFF
TRBJ1-1,.,TRBV7-9,CASSLGQWAEAFF
TRBJ1-3,.,TRBV10-3,CATRENTIYF
TRBJ1-5,.,TRBV12-5,CASGFTPDGSGGNQPQHF
TRBJ2-1,.,TRBV5-6,CASSSSGISYNEQFF
TRBJ1-2,once,TRBV6-1,CASSERPDRGGEGYTF
TRBJ1-1,.,TRBV23-1,CASSQNSHGGRTEAFF